This section outlines one T cell receptor (beta chain) sequence together with its context. The antigen is undetermined. The sample comes from a study of shared clonotypes between healthy human individuals. Study observations and caveats: Among non-shared clonotypes, generation probabilities were lower than among those shared by all four donors.

The V gene end was trimmed by 3 bases and the J gene end by 4 bases; junction bases not matched to a gene: 4. This CDR3 contains 14 residues. Germline V gene sequence: CDR1 LGHNA, CDR2 YSLEER. Clones were sequenced by immunoSEQ multiplex PCR, and TCRdb holds only the in-frame ones, with some missing. The sample gives approximately 2.5 million clones, approximately 94% of which show up once; approximately 0.37% is in the top ten. This receptor was taken from a young man in good health. Some clones in this sample may be carry-over from other donors' samples. The chain employs TRBV4-3 and TRBJ1-2; 8 bases map to TRBD1. Sequencing was carried out using naive CD4+ T cells from PBMCs. Subset meaning: CD45RA+ positively selected. CDR3 in DNA: TGCGCCAGCAGCCATCCGGGACAGGTCTATGGCTACACCTTC. As protein: CASSHPGQVYGYTF.